This T cell receptor (beta chain) was profiled in a study of blood T cells in healthy people across ages. General study points: The donors' CMV status was not determined, possibly confounding changes in expanded clonotypes.

The CDR3 has 14 residues. Trimming removed 5 bases from V and 3 bases from J, with 14 bases in between. In germline, CDR1 is SGHVS, CDR2 FQNEAQ. In its sample, this clonotype was seen once. What it recognizes is unknown. Researchers report isolating at least 6.5 million PBMCs per sample. A second PCR, run for roughly 7 to 12 cycles, used a sample-barcoded 5' primer plus a J-beta primer mix. One entry per CDR3 protein results from TCRdb running MiXCR on the 5' RACE reads. This repertoire shows some 670,000 distinct CDR3 sequences, around 50% found once; its top ten account for roughly 12%. The sample was blood. The V and J genes are TRBV7-8 and TRBJ2-7; TRBD1 might be the D (6 bases). This TCR came from an elderly woman in good health. In nucleotides, the CDR3 is TGTGCCAGCAGCCCTACAGGGTTCGGCTACGAGCAGTACTTC. Its translation is CASSPTGFGYEQYF.